A single TCR beta chain is shown here with its context. Its cognate antigen is unknown. Use of 60 Vbeta and 13 Jbeta primers characterized the PCR. Here immunoSEQ multiplex PCR was the method, and the copy in TCRdb shows in-frame clones only, minus some. The sample has over 100,000 clones; approximately 87% are singletons. These data are taken from a study of cytomegalovirus exposure and HLA in healthy donors. Study-wide findings and caveats: A later analysis reportedly found fewer N-insertions in an Asian-associated ancestry cluster than the roughly 670-donor mean. Upon later analysis, HLA-associated TCR beta chains proved more clonally expanded than other, equally common chains. In an earlier analysis, in around 590 donors, most V segments appeared productive either ~87% or ~30% of the time.

Germline loops: CDR1 SGHRS, CDR2 YFSETQ. Germline trimming cut 1 base from V and 5 bases from J; bases unmatched to any gene: 6. The CDR3 covers 15 residues. The V and J genes are TRBV5-1 and TRBJ2-5, with 9 bases that match TRBD2. Sequencing input: PBMCs. This TCR was sampled from a woman in her twenties or thirties in good health and CMV-seronegative. The CDR3 region is CASSLWREGLETQYF. The CDR3 DNA follows: TGCGCCAGCAGCTTGTGGCGGGAGGGCCTCGAGACCCAGTACTTC.